This TCR beta chain was recorded in a study of human T cells and chemical hapten exposure. TCRdb re-called the 5' RACE reads through MiXCR, storing one row per CDR3 protein. The top ten hold under 3% of the sample, which has 65,000 to 95,000 distinct CDR3 sequences, roughly 8.4% seen once. Unfractionated whole blood was the source of the extracted total RNA. The sequence was obtained from a male donor in good health.

The CDR3 bases are TGTGCCAGCAGCTACTTTTTACCCGGACAGGGTGAGCATTCACCCCTCCACTTT. Translated, it gives CASSYFLPGQGEHSPLHF. The chain links TRBV7-2 to TRBJ1-6; 8 bases are shared with TRBD1. V was pared by 4 bases and J by 8 bases, with 16 bases of the junction left unmatched. The germline gives CDR1 SGHTA, CDR2 FQGNSA. This CDR3 is 18 amino acids long.